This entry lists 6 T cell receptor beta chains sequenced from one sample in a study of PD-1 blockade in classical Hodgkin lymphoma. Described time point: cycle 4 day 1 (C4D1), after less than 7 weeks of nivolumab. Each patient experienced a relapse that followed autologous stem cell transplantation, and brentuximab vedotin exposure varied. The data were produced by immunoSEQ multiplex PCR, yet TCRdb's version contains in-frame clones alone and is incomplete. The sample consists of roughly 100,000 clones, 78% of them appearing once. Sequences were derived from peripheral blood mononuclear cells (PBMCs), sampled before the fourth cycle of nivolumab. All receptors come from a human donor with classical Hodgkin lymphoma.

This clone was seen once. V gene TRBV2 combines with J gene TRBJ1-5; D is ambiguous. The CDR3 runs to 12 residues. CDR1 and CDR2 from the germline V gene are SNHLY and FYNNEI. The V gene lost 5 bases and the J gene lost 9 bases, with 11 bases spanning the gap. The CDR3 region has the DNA TGTGCCAGCAGTTATAATGAGGGGCCCCAGCATTTT. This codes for CASSYNEGPQHF.

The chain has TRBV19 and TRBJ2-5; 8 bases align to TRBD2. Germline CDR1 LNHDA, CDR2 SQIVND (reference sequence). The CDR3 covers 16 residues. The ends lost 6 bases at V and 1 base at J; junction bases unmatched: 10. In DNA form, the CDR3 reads TGTGCCAGTAGCACAAGCGGGGGCCCTCTCCAAGAGACCCAGTACTTC. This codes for CASSTSGGPLQETQYF.

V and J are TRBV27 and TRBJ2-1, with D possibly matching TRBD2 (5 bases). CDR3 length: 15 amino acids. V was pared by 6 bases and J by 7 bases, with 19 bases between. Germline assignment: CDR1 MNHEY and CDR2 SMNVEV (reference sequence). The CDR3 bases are TGTGCCAGCAGAGCCTATCGGAGCGGCGGGAATGAGCAGTTCTTC. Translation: CASRAYRSGGNEQFF.

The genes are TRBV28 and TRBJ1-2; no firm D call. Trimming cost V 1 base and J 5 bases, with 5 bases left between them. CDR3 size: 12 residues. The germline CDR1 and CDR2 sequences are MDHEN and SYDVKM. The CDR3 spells CASSLFTYGYTF. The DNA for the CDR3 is TGTGCCAGCAGTTTATTCACATATGGCTACACCTTC.

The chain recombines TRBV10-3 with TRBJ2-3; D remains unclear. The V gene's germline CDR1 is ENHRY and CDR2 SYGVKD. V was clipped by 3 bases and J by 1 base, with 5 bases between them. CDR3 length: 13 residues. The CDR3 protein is CAISELGTDTQYF. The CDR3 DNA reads TGTGCCATCAGTGAATTAGGCACAGATACGCAGTATTTT.

CDR3 nucleotides: TGTGCAAGTCGCTTAAATAGCGGGGGGATTAGCTCCTACAATGAGCAGTTCTTC. It encodes CASRLNSGGISSYNEQFF. This chain uses TRBV12-2 with TRBJ2-1; the D call TRBD2 from the table was never checked on the DNA. TRBV12-2 is a recognized pseudogene. The length of the CDR3 is 18 residues.